The 16 T cell receptor beta chains presented below share a single source sample, sequenced in a study of T cell responses to AZD1222 COVID-19 vaccine (dated by TCRdb to the early 2020s). What the time point label conveys for this sample: baseline before first vaccination. The library was prepared using the immunoSEQ multiplex PCR assay. What TCRdb holds here is the immuneACCESS table cut down to in-frame rearrangements. Part of the clones is not present; checked against another copy, under half of the missing clones reflect an unresolved V gene, and the others are unexplained. In all, the sample holds about 260,000 clones, and approximately 95% of those were seen once. 0.5% to 0.65% of the sample is in the top ten clones. This specimen was peripheral blood, taken on day 0 of AZD1222 vaccination. These receptors all come from an adult in good health.

The chain couples TRBV19 to TRBJ1-2; a possible D gene is TRBD1 (5 bases). The CDR3 runs 14 residues. Deletions cut 3 bases from V and 4 bases from J, with 12 bases between. CDR1 is LNHDA, CDR2 SQIVND, per germline (reference sequence). CDR3 nucleotides: TGTGCCAGTAGTATGGGACCATTTGGCTATGGCTACACCTTC. Its protein is CASSMGPFGYGYTF.

This clone has only one observation. The CDR3 coding sequence is TGTGCCAGCAGTTTTTTTCCTCGGACTAGCGGGAGGGATACCGGGGAGCTGTTTTTT. This gives the protein CASSFFPRTSGRDTGELFF. The gene calls are TRBV28 and TRBJ2-2; 15 nucleotides agree with TRBD2. Germline V lookup: CDR1 MDHEN, CDR2 SYDVKM. The CDR3 consists of 19 residues. The junction had 10 bases not matched to a gene; V was cut back by 3 bases and J by 5 bases.

CDR3 region: CASSQEPLSSGRVYF. The CDR3, as DNA: TGCGCCAGCAGCCAAGAGCCTTTATCTAGCGGGAGGGTGTACTTC. The V call is TRBV4-3, the J call TRBJ2-7, with 12 bases fitting TRBD2. CDR3 length: 15 residues. The V gene end was trimmed by 0 bases and the J gene end by 12 bases; junction bases not matched to a gene: 9. Germline CDR1 LGHNA, CDR2 YSLEER.

This chain joins TRBV6-5 and TRBJ2-6; no clear D. Trimming took 0 bases from V and 4 from J, leaving 7 bases between them. The V gene's germline CDR1 is MNHEY and CDR2 SVGAGI. The CDR3 runs to 15 residues. CDR3 nucleotides: TGTGCCAGCAGTTACTCAGGGTCCGGGGCCAACGTCCTGACTTTC. This translates into CASSYSGSGANVLTF.

This sequence joins TRBV4-2 and TRBJ2-5; D perhaps matches TRBD1 (5 bases). The CDR3 sequence is 17 residues long. Trimming left V 3 bases short and J 0 bases short, with 17 bases between. From germline, CDR1 is LGHNA and CDR2 YNFKEQ. The CDR3 coding sequence is TGTGCCAGCAGCCAGGGGCGAAAACACTCGTACCAAGAGACCCAGTACTTC. Amino acid sequence: CASSQGRKHSYQETQYF.

On this clone: Germline is not matched at one junction end, which may reflect a read error. The chain employs TRBV7-9 and TRBJ1-4; D might be TRBD1 (5 bases). The CDR3 runs to 13 residues. CDR1 and CDR2 (germline): SEHNR, FQNEAQ (reference sequence). In DNA form, the CDR3 reads TGTGCCAGCAGCTTACCGGGACGGGAAACACTGTTTTTT. It yields the protein CASSLPGRETLFF. The full variable domain, its missing parts supplied by reference TRBV7-9 and TRBJ1-4, is DTGVSQNPRHKITKRGQNVTFRCDPISEHNRLYWYRQTLGQGPEFLTYFQNEAQLEKSRLLSDRFSAERPKGSFSTLEIQRTEQGDSAMYLCASSLPGRETLFFGSGTQLSVL.

J is TRBJ1-4 and V is TRBV7-9; D remains ambiguous. Germline assignment: CDR1 SEHNR and CDR2 FQNEAQ (reference sequence). V lost 1 base and J lost 3, with 9 bases in between. The CDR3 runs to 15 residues. DNA of the CDR3: TGTGCCAGCAGCTTAGGAGGATTGGCTAATGAAAAACTGTTTTTT. Encoded protein: CASSLGGLANEKLFF.

V usage is TRBV28 and J usage is TRBJ1-2; the D gene is possibly TRBD1 (5 bases). Trimming pared 0 bases from V and 8 bases from J, leaving 13 bases between. CDR3 length: 14 residues. CDR1 and CDR2 (germline): MDHEN, SYDVKM. DNA for the CDR3: TGTGCCAGCAGTTTATGGGGGACCCCTCAGGGCTACACCTTC. This sequence encodes CASSLWGTPQGYTF.

V usage is TRBV24-1 and J usage is TRBJ2-3; the match to TRBD1 covers 8 bases. With V trimmed by 0 bases and J by 2 bases, 9 bases remained unmatched. Per germline, CDR1 KGHDR and CDR2 SFDVKD. CDR3 length: 18 amino acids. For the CDR3, the DNA is TGTGCCACCAGTGATTTGCATTCCGGGACAGGCTCCACAGATACGCAGTATTTT. As protein: CATSDLHSGTGSTDTQYF.

The chain joins TRBV9 to TRBJ1-2, with D unclear. Germline CDR1 is SGDLS and CDR2 is YYNGEE. The CDR3 is made up of 13 amino acids. V lost 3 bases and J lost 6, with 12 bases in between. Here the CDR3 reads CASSGLTRDGYTF. The CDR3 nucleotides read TGTGCCAGCAGCGGACTGACCCGGGATGGCTACACCTTC.

The chain couples TRBV7-2 to TRBJ2-7, with 9 bases matching TRBD1. CDR1 SGHTA and CDR2 FQGNSA come from the germline V gene. The CDR3 spans 14 residues. V lost 3 bases and J lost 7; bases outside the gene matches: 7. Here the CDR3 DNA reads TGTGCCAGCAGCTTGGGGACAGGGTCGGATGAGCAGTACTTC. As protein: CASSLGTGSDEQYF.

The J gene is TRBJ2-5, the V gene TRBV5-1; D not resolved. Between the trimmed V and J ends, which lost 1 base and 1 base, there was a span of 5 bases. The CDR3 is made up of 13 amino acids. Germline CDR1 reads SGHRS; CDR2 reads YFSETQ. The CDR3 sequence: CASSLRAQETQYF. DNA for the CDR3: TGCGCCAGCAGCTTGAGGGCCCAAGAGACCCAGTACTTC.

The V and J genes are TRBV21-1 and TRBJ2-3; the table names TRBD2, a call not compared with the DNA. TRBV21-1 corresponds to a pseudogene. This CDR3 contains 17 residues. In nucleotides, the CDR3 is TGTGCCAGCAGCAAAGCGGGACTAGCGGGAGGGGAAGATACGCAGTATTTT. This encodes CASSKAGLAGGEDTQYF.

This sequence joins TRBV18 and TRBJ2-2, with D perhaps matching TRBD2 (6 bases). Trimming pared 3 bases from V and 0 bases from J, leaving 11 bases between. CDR3 length: 16 residues. CDR1 is KGHSH, CDR2 LQKENI, per germline. CDR3 loop: CASSPNSGANTGELFF. In nucleotides, the CDR3 is TGTGCCAGCTCACCCAATAGCGGTGCGAACACCGGGGAGCTGTTTTTT. Filled out from reference TRBV18 and TRBJ2-2, the complete variable domain reads NAGVMQNPRHLVRRRGQEARLRCSPMKGHSHVYWYRQLPEEGLKFMVYLQKENIIDESGMPKERFSAEFPKEGPSILRIQQVVRGDSAAYFCASSPNSGANTGELFFGEGSRLTVL.

The chain is built from TRBV2 and TRBJ2-7; unclear D gene. The germline gives CDR1 SNHLY, CDR2 FYNNEI. The CDR3 extends over 14 amino acids. Trimming took off 2 bases at V and 3 bases at J, with 11 bases between the two ends. The CDR3 spells CASSESLLYYEQYF. In nucleotides, the CDR3 is TGTGCCAGCAGTGAAAGCCTGCTTTACTACGAGCAGTACTTC.

The CDR3 loop reads CASSYYPGRGLQETQYF. CDR3 in DNA: TGTGCCAGCAGTTACTACCCGGGGCGGGGATTGCAAGAGACCCAGTACTTC. The chain uses TRBV6-2 or TRBV6-3 and TRBJ2-5; TRBD2 is a possible D gene (6 bases). The CDR3 extends over 17 amino acids. V dropped 1 base and J dropped 2 bases, with 17 bases sitting between them. CDR1 and CDR2 from the germline V gene are MNHEY and SVGEGT.